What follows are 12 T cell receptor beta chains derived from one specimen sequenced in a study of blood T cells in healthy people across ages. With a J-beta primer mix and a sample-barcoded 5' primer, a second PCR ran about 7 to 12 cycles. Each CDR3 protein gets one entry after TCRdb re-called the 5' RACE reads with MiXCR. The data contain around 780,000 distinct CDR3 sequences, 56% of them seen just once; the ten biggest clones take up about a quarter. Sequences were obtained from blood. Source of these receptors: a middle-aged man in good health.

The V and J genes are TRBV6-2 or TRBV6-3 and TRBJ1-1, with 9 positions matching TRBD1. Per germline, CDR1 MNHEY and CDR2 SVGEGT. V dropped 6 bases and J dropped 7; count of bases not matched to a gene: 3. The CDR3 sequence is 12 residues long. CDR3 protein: CASSRGQGEAFF. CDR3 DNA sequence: TGTGCCAGCAGCCGGGGACAGGGTGAAGCTTTCTTT.

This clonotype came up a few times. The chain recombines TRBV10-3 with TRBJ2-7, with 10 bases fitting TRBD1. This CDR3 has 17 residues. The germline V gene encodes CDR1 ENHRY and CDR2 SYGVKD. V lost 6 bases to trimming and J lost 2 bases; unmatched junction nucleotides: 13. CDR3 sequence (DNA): TGTGCCATCAGGCCAGAAAGGGACAGGGGAGACACCTACGAGCAGTACTTC. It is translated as CAIRPERDRGDTYEQYF.

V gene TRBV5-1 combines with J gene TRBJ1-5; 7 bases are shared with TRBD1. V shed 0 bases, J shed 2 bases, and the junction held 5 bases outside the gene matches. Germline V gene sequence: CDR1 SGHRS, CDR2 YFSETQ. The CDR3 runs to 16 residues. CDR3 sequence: CASSLGAGGGNQPQHF. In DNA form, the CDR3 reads TGCGCCAGCAGCTTGGGGGCAGGGGGAGGCAATCAGCCCCAGCATTTT. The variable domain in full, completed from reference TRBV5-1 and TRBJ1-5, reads KAGVTQTPRYLIKTRGQQVTLSCSPISGHRSVSWYQQTPGQGLQFLFEYFSETQRNKGNFPGRFSGRQFSNSRSEMNVSTLELGDSALYLCASSLGAGGGNQPQHFGDGTRLSIL.

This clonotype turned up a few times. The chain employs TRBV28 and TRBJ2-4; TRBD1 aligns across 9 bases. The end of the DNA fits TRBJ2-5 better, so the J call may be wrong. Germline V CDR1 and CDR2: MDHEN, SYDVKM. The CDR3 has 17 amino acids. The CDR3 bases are TGTGCCAGCAGTTTAGGGGCTGGACAGGGGATCGACGAGACCCAGTACTTC. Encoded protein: CASSLGAGQGIDETQYF.

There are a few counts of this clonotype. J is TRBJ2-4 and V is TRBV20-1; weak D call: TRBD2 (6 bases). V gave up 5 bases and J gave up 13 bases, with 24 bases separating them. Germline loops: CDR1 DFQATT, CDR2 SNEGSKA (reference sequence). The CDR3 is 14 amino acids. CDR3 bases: TGCAGTGCTCTTCCGGGACTTTCGTCTATAGGGCAGTACTTC. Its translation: CSALPGLSSIGQYF.

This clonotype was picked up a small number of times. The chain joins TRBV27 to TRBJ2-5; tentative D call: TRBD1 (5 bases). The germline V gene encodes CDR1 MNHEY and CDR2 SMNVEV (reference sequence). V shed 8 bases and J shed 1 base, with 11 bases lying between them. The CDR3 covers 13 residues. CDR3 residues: CASQDTSQETQYF. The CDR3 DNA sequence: TGTGCCAGCCAGGACACTTCCCAAGAGACCCAGTACTTC.

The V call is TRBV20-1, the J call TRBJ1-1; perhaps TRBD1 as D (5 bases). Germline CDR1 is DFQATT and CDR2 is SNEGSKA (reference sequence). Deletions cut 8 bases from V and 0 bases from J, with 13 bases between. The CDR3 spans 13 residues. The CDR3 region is CSTGRHLNTEAFF. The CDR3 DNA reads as TGCAGTACGGGGCGGCACCTGAACACTGAAGCTTTCTTT.

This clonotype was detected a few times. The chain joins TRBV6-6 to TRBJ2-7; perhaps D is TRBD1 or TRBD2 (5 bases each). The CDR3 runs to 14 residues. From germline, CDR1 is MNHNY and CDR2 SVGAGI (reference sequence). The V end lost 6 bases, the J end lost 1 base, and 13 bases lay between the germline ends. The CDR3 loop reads CASRRDLVSYEQYF. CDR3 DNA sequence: TGTGCCAGCAGACGGGACCTGGTTTCCTACGAGCAGTACTTC.

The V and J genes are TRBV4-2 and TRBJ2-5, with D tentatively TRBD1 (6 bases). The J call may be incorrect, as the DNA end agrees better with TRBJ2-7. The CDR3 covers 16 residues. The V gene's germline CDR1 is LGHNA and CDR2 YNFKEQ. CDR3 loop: CASSQDLDRWKSEQYF. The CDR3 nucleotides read TGTGCCAGCAGCCAAGATCTTGACAGGTGGAAGAGCGAGCAGTACTTC.

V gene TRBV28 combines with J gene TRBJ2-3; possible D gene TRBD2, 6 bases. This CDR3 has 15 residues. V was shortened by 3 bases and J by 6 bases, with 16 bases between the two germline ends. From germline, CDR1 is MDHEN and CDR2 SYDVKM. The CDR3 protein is CASSFSSGLTDTQYF. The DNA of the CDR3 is TGTGCCAGCAGTTTCAGTAGCGGACTTACGGATACGCAGTATTTT.

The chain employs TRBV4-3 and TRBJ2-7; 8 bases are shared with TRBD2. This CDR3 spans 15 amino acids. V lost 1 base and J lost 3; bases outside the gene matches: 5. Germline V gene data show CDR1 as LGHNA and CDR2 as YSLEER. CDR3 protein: CASSQGATSVYEQYF. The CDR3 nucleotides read TGCGCCAGCAGCCAAGGGGCGACTAGCGTCTACGAGCAGTACTTC.

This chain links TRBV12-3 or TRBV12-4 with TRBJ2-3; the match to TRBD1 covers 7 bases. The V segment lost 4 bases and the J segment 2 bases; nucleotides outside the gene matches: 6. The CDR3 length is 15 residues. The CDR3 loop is CASSSKGAFTDTQYF. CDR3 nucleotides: TGTGCCAGCAGTTCGAAGGGGGCCTTCACAGATACGCAGTATTTT.